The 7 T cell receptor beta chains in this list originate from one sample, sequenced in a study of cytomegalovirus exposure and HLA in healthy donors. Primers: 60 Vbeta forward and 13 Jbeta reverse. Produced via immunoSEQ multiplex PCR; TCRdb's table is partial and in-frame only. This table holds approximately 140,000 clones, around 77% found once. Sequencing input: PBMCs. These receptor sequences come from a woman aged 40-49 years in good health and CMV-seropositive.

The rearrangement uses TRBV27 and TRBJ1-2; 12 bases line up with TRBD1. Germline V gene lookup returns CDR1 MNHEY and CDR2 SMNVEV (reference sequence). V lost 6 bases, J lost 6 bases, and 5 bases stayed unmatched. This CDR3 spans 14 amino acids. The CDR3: CASRTGQGAHGYTF. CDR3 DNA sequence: TGTGCCAGCAGAACGGGACAGGGGGCGCATGGCTACACCTTC.

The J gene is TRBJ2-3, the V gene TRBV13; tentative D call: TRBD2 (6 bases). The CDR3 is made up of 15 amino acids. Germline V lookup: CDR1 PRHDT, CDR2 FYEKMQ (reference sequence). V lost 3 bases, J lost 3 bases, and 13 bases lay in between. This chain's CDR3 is CASSLGGGGTDTQYF. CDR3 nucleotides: TGTGCCAGCAGCTTGGGGGGTGGGGGGACAGATACGCAGTATTTT.

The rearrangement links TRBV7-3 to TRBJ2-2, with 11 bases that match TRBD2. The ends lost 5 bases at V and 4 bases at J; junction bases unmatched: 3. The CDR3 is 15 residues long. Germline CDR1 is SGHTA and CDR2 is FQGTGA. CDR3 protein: CASSLSGGATGELFF. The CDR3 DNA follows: TGTGCCAGCAGCCTTAGCGGGGGGGCCACCGGGGAGCTGTTTTTT.

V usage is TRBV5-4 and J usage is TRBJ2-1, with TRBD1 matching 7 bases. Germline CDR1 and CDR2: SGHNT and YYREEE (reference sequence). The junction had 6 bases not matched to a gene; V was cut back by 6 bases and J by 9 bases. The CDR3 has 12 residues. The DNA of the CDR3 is TGTGCCAGCACCCTAGACAGGGCTGAGCAGTTCTTC. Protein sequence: CASTLDRAEQFF.

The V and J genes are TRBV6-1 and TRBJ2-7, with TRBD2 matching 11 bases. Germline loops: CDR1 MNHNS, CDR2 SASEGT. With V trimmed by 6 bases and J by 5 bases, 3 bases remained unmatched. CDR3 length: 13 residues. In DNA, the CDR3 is TGTGCCAGCAGGACTAGCGGGGTTGACGAGCAGTACTTC. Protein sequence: CASRTSGVDEQYF.

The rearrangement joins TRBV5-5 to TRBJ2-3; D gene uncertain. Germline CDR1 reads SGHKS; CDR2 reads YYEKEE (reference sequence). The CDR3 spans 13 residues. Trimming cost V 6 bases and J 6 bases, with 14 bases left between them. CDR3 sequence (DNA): TGTGCCAGCATTGTAGTGCATACGGATACGCAGTATTTT. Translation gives CASIVVHTDTQYF.

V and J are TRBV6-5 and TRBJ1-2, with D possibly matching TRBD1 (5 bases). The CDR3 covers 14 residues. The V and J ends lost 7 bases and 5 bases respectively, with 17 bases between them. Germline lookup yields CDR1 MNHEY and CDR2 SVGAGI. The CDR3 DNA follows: TGTGCCAGCAAGAGTGGTGGGGGGGGATATGGCTACACCTTC. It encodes CASKSGGGGYGYTF.